The present T cell receptor beta chain was sequenced within a study of blood T cell repertoires in COVID-19. The table lists this clone with a count of one. Sequenced by immunoSEQ multiplex PCR; TCRdb stores in-frame clones only, minus some. The sample has 130,000 to 150,000 clones, roughly 77% seen once. There are 18 residues in the CDR3. The germline CDR1 and CDR2 sequences are SEHNR and FQNEAQ (reference sequence). With 1 base clipped from V and 2 bases from J, the junction kept 7 bases outside the gene matches. The clonotype comes from a woman aged 70-85 years with COVID-19, enrolled during active disease. The sequencing input was peripheral blood. The V and J genes are TRBV7-9 and TRBJ2-1; TRBD2 matches 11 bases. CDR3 DNA sequence: TGTGCCAGCAGCTTAGGAGGGCTAGCGGGGGGTACCTACAATGAGCAGTTCTTC. This gives the protein CASSLGGLAGGTYNEQFF.